Here is one T cell receptor beta chain with its context. The antigen remains unidentified. cDNA synthesis used the whole RNA isolate, giving expressed TCRB sequences. This table comes from immunoSEQ multiplex PCR, and its TCRdb copy is limited to in-frame clones, with some not included. The sample lists some 240,000 clones, 15% to 20% occurring once. These data belong to a study of beta chain features in type 1 diabetes. Findings of the study overall: A moderate, significant TCRB CDR3 shortening appeared in type 1 diabetes across four CD4+ subsets.

The CDR3 has 13 residues. Germline assignment: CDR1 MDHEN and CDR2 SYDVKM. This TCR was sampled from a man aged 25 to 40 with type 1 diabetes. The chain couples TRBV28 to TRBJ2-3; TRBD2 aligns across 11 bases. Sequences were obtained from naive CD4+ T cells from blood. CDR3 DNA sequence: TGTGTAGCTAGCGGGAGGCCCACAGATACGCAGTATTTT. Its protein product is CVASGRPTDTQYF. Full variable domain (outside the CDR3, taken from reference TRBV28 and TRBJ2-3): DVKVTQSSRYLVKRTGEKVFLECVQDMDHENMFWYRQDPGLGLRLIYFSYDVKMKEKGDIPEGYSVSREKKERFSLILESASTNQTSMYLCVASGRPTDTQYFGPGTRLTVL.